What follows are 25 T cell receptor beta chains derived from one specimen sequenced in a study of control samples from healthy donors and cancer patients. Clones were read by immunoSEQ multiplex PCR, and TCRdb kept only the in-frame ones, dropping some. In the table there are about 61,000 clones, roughly 89% of which are singletons. Sequenced material: PBMCs. Source of these receptors: a man aged 60-69 years with colorectal cancer.

The chain carries TRBV30 and TRBJ2-2; D gene uncertain. Germline CDR1 GTSNPN, CDR2 SVGIG (reference sequence). Trimming shortened V by 3 bases and J by 2 bases, and 7 bases separated the two germline ends. The CDR3 has 13 residues. The CDR3 region is CAWRNYNTGELFF. CDR3 bases: TGTGCCTGGAGAAATTACAACACCGGGGAGCTGTTTTTT.

The chain combines TRBV5-1 with TRBJ2-3; 9 bases are a match to TRBD2. Germline V gene sequence: CDR1 SGHRS, CDR2 YFSETQ. The CDR3 is made up of 16 amino acids. The J segment lost 2 bases and the V segment lost 1 base, leaving 5 bases of the junction unmatched. As DNA, the CDR3 is TGCGCCAGCAGCTTGAGTCTAGCGGGAAACACAGATACGCAGTATTTT. Translation gives CASSLSLAGNTDTQYF.

The V gene is TRBV7-2, the J gene TRBJ1-2; the D gene is possibly TRBD1 (6 bases). Germline V lookup: CDR1 SGHTA, CDR2 FQGNSA. The CDR3 consists of 16 residues. V was trimmed by 1 base and J by 3 bases, leaving 15 bases between them. CDR3 in DNA: TGTGCCAGCAGCTTAGAGTACGGGGGCATGGACTATGGCTACACCTTC. The encoded protein is CASSLEYGGMDYGYTF.

V is TRBV11-3 and J is TRBJ1-3; no firm D call. Germline CDR1 and CDR2: SGHNT and YENEEA. The CDR3 covers 16 residues. V was shortened by 3 bases and J by 1 base, with 13 bases between the two germline ends. In DNA, the CDR3 is TGTGCCAGCAGCTTCCGGGCTACCCTTTCTGGAAACACCATATATTTT. This translates into CASSFRATLSGNTIYF.

V gene TRBV7-9 combines with J gene TRBJ2-7, with D tentatively TRBD1 or TRBD2 (6 bases each). The germline gives CDR1 SEHNR, CDR2 FQNEAQ (reference sequence). The CDR3 has 17 amino acids. The germline V and J ends were trimmed by 5 bases and 1 base, with 21 bases remaining between them. CDR3 nucleotides: TGTGCCAGCAGCCCCCCCGTTGGGACGGGGGCGTCCTACGAGCAGTACTTC. Its translation: CASSPPVGTGASYEQYF. Together with reference TRBV7-9 and TRBJ2-7, the CDR3 gives the full variable domain: DTGVSQNPRHKITKRGQNVTFRCDPISEHNRLYWYRQTLGQGPEFLTYFQNEAQLEKSRLLSDRFSAERPKGSFSTLEIQRTEQGDSAMYLCASSPPVGTGASYEQYFGPGTRLTVT.

V usage is TRBV7-9 and J usage is TRBJ2-1; D gene ambiguous. Trimming left V 1 base short and J 6 bases short, with 4 bases between. Germline V gene lookup returns CDR1 SEHNR and CDR2 FQNEAQ (reference sequence). The CDR3 has 12 residues. Here the CDR3 reads CASSLGVNEQFF. Here the CDR3 DNA reads TGTGCCAGCAGCTTAGGGGTCAATGAGCAGTTCTTC.

This clone was seen just once. The J gene is TRBJ1-3, the V gene TRBV5-1; D remains unclear. The V gene lost 0 bases and the J gene lost 0 bases, with 7 bases spanning the gap. The CDR3 loop spans 15 amino acids. Germline lookup yields CDR1 SGHRS and CDR2 YFSETQ. The CDR3 protein is CASSLDHNSGNTIYF. Here the CDR3 DNA reads TGCGCCAGCAGCTTGGATCACAACTCTGGAAACACCATATATTTT.

V gene TRBV5-6 combines with J gene TRBJ2-7; D could derive from TRBD1 or TRBD2 (5 bases each). V was shortened by 0 bases and J by 4 bases, with 8 bases between the two germline ends. Germline V CDR1 and CDR2: SGHDT, YYEEEE. The CDR3 runs to 13 residues. CDR3: CASSLGGLYEQYF. CDR3 bases: TGTGCCAGCAGCTTGGGGGGGTTATACGAGCAGTACTTC. The entire variable domain, with the rest obtained from reference TRBV5-6 and TRBJ2-7, is as follows: DAGVTQSPTHLIKTRGQQVTLRCSPKSGHDTVSWYQQALGQGPQFIFQYYEEEERQRGNFPDRFSGHQFPNYSSELNVNALLLGDSALYLCASSLGGLYEQYFGPGTRLTVT.

The chain joins TRBV11-2 to TRBJ1-1; a weak D match, TRBD1 (5 bases). There are 16 residues in the CDR3. Trimming removed 1 base at V and 3 bases at J, with 15 bases between. From germline, CDR1 is SGHAT and CDR2 FQNNGV. This chain's CDR3 is CASSLVYGGSDTEAFF. CDR3 coding DNA: TGTGCCAGCAGCTTAGTGTACGGGGGTTCGGACACTGAAGCTTTCTTT.

The V and J genes are TRBV27 and TRBJ2-5; either TRBD1 or TRBD2 may supply D (5 bases each). CDR3 size: 13 residues. Trimming shortened V by 2 bases and J by 7 bases, and 11 bases separated the two germline ends. Per the germline V gene, CDR1 is MNHEY and CDR2 is SMNVEV (reference sequence). The DNA of the CDR3 is TGTGCCAGCAGTTTAAGAGGGGCCGGGACCCAGTACTTC. Translating it yields CASSLRGAGTQYF.

The rearrangement uses TRBV4-1 and TRBJ2-1, with 9 nucleotides matching TRBD2. Trimming cost V 4 bases and J 10 bases; bases outside gene matches: 11. CDR3 size: 15 residues. Germline CDR1 is MGHRA and CDR2 is YSYEKL. The CDR3 DNA reads as TGCGCCAGCAGCCTAGGGACTAGCAGACTCGAGGAGCAGTTCTTC. Translation: CASSLGTSRLEEQFF.

CDR3 nucleotide sequence: TGTGCCAGCAGCCGGACTAGCGTCGGGGCCAATGAGCAGTTCTTC. Translation gives CASSRTSVGANEQFF. V usage is TRBV7-2 and J usage is TRBJ2-1; 9 nucleotides line up with TRBD2. Trimming cost V 5 bases and J 6 bases; bases outside gene matches: 8. This CDR3 is 15 amino acids long. The germline V gene encodes CDR1 SGHTA and CDR2 FQGNSA.

This clone was seen a few times. The rearrangement uses TRBV30 and TRBJ1-1; D is possibly TRBD1 (6 bases). There are 13 residues in the CDR3. Germline-derived CDR1 and CDR2 are GTSNPN and SVGIG (reference sequence). The germline V and J ends were trimmed by 4 bases and 6 bases, with 15 bases remaining between them. The CDR3 DNA follows: TGTGCCTGGACTCGGGGGGGCCCACCTGAAGCTTTCTTT. Encoded protein: CAWTRGGPPEAFF.

The genes are TRBV7-3 and TRBJ2-1; possibly TRBD2 for D (6 bases). The ends were cut back, 0 bases at V and 5 bases at J, with 14 bases in the middle. The CDR3 has 16 residues. CDR1 SGHTA and CDR2 FQGTGA come from the germline V gene. CDR3 sequence reads: CASSLTPGSGHNEQFF. The DNA of the CDR3 is TGTGCCAGCAGCTTAACCCCCGGGAGCGGGCACAATGAGCAGTTCTTC.

The chain joins TRBV3-1 (or the pseudogene TRBV3-2) to TRBJ2-7; 12 bases match TRBD2. This CDR3 comprises 15 residues. Germline V gene data show CDR1 as LGHDT and CDR2 as YNNKEL (reference sequence). V trimming: 6 bases; J trimming: 4 bases; junction bases outside the gene matches: 7. CDR3 bases: TGTGCCAGCAGTCAGACTAGCGGGGGAAATTACGAGCAGTACTTC. As protein: CASSQTSGGNYEQYF.

This chain connects TRBV21-1 to TRBJ2-5; TRBD2, the table's D call, was not compared with the DNA. TRBV21-1 corresponds to a pseudogene. There are 17 residues in the CDR3. Here the CDR3 reads CASSSRGGRFHQETQYF. CDR3 nucleotide sequence: TGTGCCAGCAGCTCCCGGGGGGGGAGGTTCCACCAAGAGACCCAGTACTTC.

Regarding this clone: This specimen includes other DNA sequences encoding the same CDR3. The chain is built from TRBV2 and TRBJ1-1; D unresolved. The V gene lost 3 bases and the J gene lost 1 base, with 6 bases spanning the gap. This CDR3 spans 13 amino acids. Germline V gene lookup returns CDR1 SNHLY and CDR2 FYNNEI. The DNA for the CDR3 is TGTGCCAGCAGTGAGTTGGAGAACACTGAAGCTTTCTTT. This encodes CASSELENTEAFF.

The rearrangement uses TRBV30 and TRBJ1-2; D unclear. CDR1 and CDR2 (germline): GTSNPN, SVGIG (reference sequence). Trimming stripped 4 bases from V and 4 bases from J, with 10 bases between. The CDR3 covers 12 residues. CDR3 loop: CAWNSGGYGYTF. The CDR3 DNA follows: TGTGCCTGGAACTCAGGCGGCTATGGCTACACCTTC.

The sample holds one count of this clone. The rearrangement joins TRBV12-3 or TRBV12-4 to TRBJ2-7; TRBD1 might be the D (6 bases). Between the trimmed V and J ends, which lost 1 base and 6 bases, there was a span of 7 bases. The CDR3 covers 12 residues. CDR3 sequence: CASSLEGGEQYF. DNA for the CDR3: TGTGCCAGCAGTTTAGAAGGGGGCGAGCAGTACTTC.

This clone was recorded a few times. CDR3 sequence (DNA): TGTGCCAGCAGTTCGGGACAGGGGGCGACTGAAGCTTTCTTT. Translation gives CASSSGQGATEAFF. The chain joins TRBV6-6 to TRBJ1-1, with 12 bases matching TRBD1. Germline CDR1 MNHNY, CDR2 SVGAGI (reference sequence). J was trimmed by 5 bases and V by 4 bases; bases with no gene match: 2. The CDR3 is 14 residues long.

This clone has only a few counts. V gene TRBV10-1 combines with J gene TRBJ1-6; no definite D call. V gave up 6 bases and J gave up 9 bases, with 15 bases separating them. Germline CDR1 WNHNN, CDR2 SYGVQD (reference sequence). This CDR3 has 14 amino acids. CDR3 sequence (DNA): TGCGCCAGCAGGACACAGAGGGCGTCTTCACCCCTCCACTTT. It is translated as CASRTQRASSPLHF.

This chain joins TRBV4-1 and TRBJ1-1; D not certain. Germline CDR1 and CDR2: MGHRA and YSYEKL. The V end lost 1 base, the J end lost 2 bases, and 14 bases lay between the germline ends. The CDR3 has 16 amino acids. CDR3 bases: TGCGCCAGCAGCCAAGTCTTCCAGTCCTATAACACTGAAGCTTTCTTT. Protein product: CASSQVFQSYNTEAFF.

The rearrangement joins TRBV3-1 (or the pseudogene TRBV3-2) to TRBJ2-7; 8 bases map to TRBD1. The trim removed 2 bases at V and 3 bases at J, leaving 3 bases unmatched. Germline CDR1 and CDR2: LGHDT and YNNKEL (reference sequence). The CDR3 is 14 amino acids. CDR3 sequence (DNA): TGTGCCAGCAGCCAACTCGGACAGGGCTACGAGCAGTACTTC. Its translation: CASSQLGQGYEQYF.

The genes are TRBV7-9 and TRBJ2-7; 9 nucleotides agree with TRBD1. With V trimmed by 5 bases and J by 2 bases, 7 bases remained unmatched. CDR3 length: 15 residues. Per germline, CDR1 SEHNR and CDR2 FQNEAQ (reference sequence). For the CDR3, the DNA is TGTGCCAGCAGCCGGCGAGGACAGGGGACCTACGAGCAGTACTTC. Its translation: CASSRRGQGTYEQYF.

The gene calls are TRBV5-1 and TRBJ2-1; maybe TRBD2 (5 bases). CDR3 size: 13 residues. Trimming cost V 4 bases and J 8 bases, with 13 bases left between them. In germline, CDR1 is SGHRS, CDR2 YFSETQ. CDR3 region: CASSLYIGDEQFF. CDR3 DNA: TGCGCCAGCAGCCTGTACATCGGGGATGAGCAGTTCTTC.